This T cell receptor beta chain was identified in a study of shared T cell receptors in the human thymus. Some clones are missing from TCRdb's copy, which holds only in-frame ones; the method was immunoSEQ multiplex PCR. The sample lists about 660,000 clones; around nine tenths were seen once. V gave up 2 bases and J gave up 4 bases; unmatched junction bases: 10. Germline CDR1 LGHNA, CDR2 YSLEER. The CDR3 spans 17 residues. These data are also associated with another study on human thymus T cells. From that report: Donation came from healthy Finnish infants having corrective surgery for congenital heart defects. Thymic resections from corrective heart surgery supplied the tissue. Thymic and blood repertoires seemed to favor certain V and J genes. Highly overlapping thymic repertoires in unrelated individuals were reported by related research.

This receptor was taken from a boy under two years old with a congenital heart defect. The sequencing sample was made of thymocytes. This chain connects TRBV4-3 to TRBJ1-4; 7 bases align to TRBD1. The CDR3 protein is CASSQTFRQGINEKLFF. Written as DNA, the CDR3 is TGCGCCAGCAGCCAAACTTTTCGACAGGGCATTAATGAAAAACTGTTTTTT.